Following are 25 T cell receptor beta chains from one sample sequenced in a study of blood T cell repertoires in COVID-19. Libraries were prepared by immunoSEQ multiplex PCR; TCRdb keeps only in-frame clonotypes and omits some of them. The data contain around 59,000 clones, over 70% of them singletons. The sample consisted of peripheral blood. All receptors come from a woman aged 45-59 years with active or convalescent COVID-19.

The genes are TRBV7-9 and TRBJ1-3; 7 nucleotides line up with TRBD1. The germline V gene encodes CDR1 SEHNR and CDR2 FQNEAQ (reference sequence). The CDR3 sequence is 15 residues long. With 6 bases clipped from V and 4 bases from J, the junction kept 9 bases outside the gene matches. CDR3 region: CASRHQLDRGNTIYF. Written as DNA, the CDR3 is TGTGCCAGCAGACACCAACTGGACAGGGGAAACACCATATATTTT.

The gene calls are TRBV4-1 and TRBJ2-2; D gene unclear. Trimming stripped 0 bases from V and 4 bases from J, with 9 bases between. The CDR3 runs 15 residues. Germline CDR1 and CDR2: MGHRA and YSYEKL. CDR3 protein: CASSQEIRPTGELFF. CDR3 bases: TGCGCCAGCAGCCAAGAAATCAGGCCCACCGGGGAGCTGTTTTTT.

This sequence joins TRBV4-2 and TRBJ2-1, with 8 positions matching TRBD1. Per germline, CDR1 LGHNA and CDR2 YNFKEQ. The V segment lost 4 bases and the J segment 8 bases; nucleotides outside the gene matches: 4. The CDR3 totals 13 residues. CDR3 in amino acids: CASSPQGADEQFF. As DNA, the CDR3 is TGTGCCAGCAGCCCCCAGGGGGCGGATGAGCAGTTCTTC.

This sequence joins TRBV3-1 (or the pseudogene TRBV3-2) and TRBJ1-4; the D gene is possibly TRBD1 (5 bases). Trimming left V 4 bases short and J 15 bases short, with 15 bases between. The CDR3 is made up of 12 amino acids. The germline gives CDR1 LGHDT, CDR2 YNNKEL (reference sequence). The CDR3 sequence: CASSLRDSRVFF. CDR3 bases: TGTGCCAGCAGCCTTAGGGACTCGAGGGTGTTTTTT.

The V and J genes are TRBV11-2 and TRBJ2-5; D is possibly TRBD2 (8 bases). Germline lookup yields CDR1 SGHAT and CDR2 FQNNGV. The CDR3 is 17 amino acids. The V gene lost 0 bases and the J gene lost 1 base, with 15 bases spanning the gap. The CDR3, as DNA: TGTGCCAGCAGCTTAGATAGCGGGGACAGACTCCAAGAGACCCAGTACTTC. Translated: CASSLDSGDRLQETQYF.

The chain has TRBV20-1 and TRBJ1-2; D remains unclear. V lost 4 bases to trimming and J lost 3 bases, with 6 bases between them. Germline lookup yields CDR1 DFQATT and CDR2 SNEGSKA (reference sequence). There are 11 residues in the CDR3. CDR3 nucleotide sequence: TGCAGTGCTACCCCGGACTATGGCTACACCTTC. It translates to CSATPDYGYTF.

The chain carries TRBV28 and TRBJ1-5, with a weak D call TRBD1 (6 bases). Trimming removed 10 bases at V and 5 bases at J, with 18 bases between. CDR3 length: 14 amino acids. The germline V gene encodes CDR1 MDHEN and CDR2 SYDVKM. CDR3 bases: TGTGCCAACAGGGCCTGGGGAGGAGATCAGCCCCAGCATTTT. Protein: CANRAWGGDQPQHF.

This clone appeared a few times. The chain carries TRBV7-9 and TRBJ2-7; 9 bases are a match to TRBD2. CDR1 and CDR2 (germline): SEHNR, FQNEAQ (reference sequence). This CDR3 region has 14 residues. J lost 3 bases, V lost 1 base, and 1 base had no gene match. The CDR3 nucleotides are TGTGCCAGCAGCTTAGGGACTAGCGTCTACGAGCAGTACTTC. Protein sequence: CASSLGTSVYEQYF.

The rearrangement links TRBV21-1 to TRBJ2-6; TRBD1, the table's D call, was not compared with the DNA. TRBV21-1 counts as a pseudogene. The CDR3 covers 18 residues. The CDR3 spells CASSNCQGGVSGANVLTF. The CDR3 nucleotides are TGTGCCAGCAGCAATTGCCAGGGCGGCGTCTCGGGGGCCAACGTCCTGACTTTC.

This sequence joins TRBV7-9 and TRBJ2-1, with 11 bases aligning to TRBD2. This CDR3 is built from 15 residues. Germline lookup yields CDR1 SEHNR and CDR2 FQNEAQ (reference sequence). With 5 bases clipped from V and 7 bases from J, the junction kept 7 bases outside the gene matches. The CDR3, as DNA: TGTGCCAGCAGCCCCGGGACTAGCGGTTATAATGAGCAGTTCTTC. Translation: CASSPGTSGYNEQFF.

The V call is TRBV27, the J call TRBJ2-1, with D tentatively TRBD2 (5 bases). Germline values: CDR1 MNHEY, CDR2 SMNVEV (reference sequence). V dropped 1 base and J dropped 7 bases, with 14 bases sitting between them. The CDR3 extends over 15 amino acids. The CDR3 here is CASSLWGAGTNEQFF. The DNA for the CDR3 is TGTGCCAGCAGTTTATGGGGTGCGGGTACGAATGAGCAGTTCTTC.

The rearrangement joins TRBV3-1 (or the pseudogene TRBV3-2) to TRBJ2-7; 8 bases line up with TRBD1. Germline V gives CDR1 LGHDT, CDR2 YNNKEL (reference sequence). This CDR3 has 14 residues. V dropped 4 bases and J dropped 4; count of bases not matched to a gene: 6. In DNA form, the CDR3 reads TGTGCCAGCAGCCCCGGACAGGGACCTTACGAGCAGTACTTC. Its protein is CASSPGQGPYEQYF.

This chain joins TRBV7-8 and TRBJ2-5, with TRBD1 matching over 8 bases. Germline V lookup: CDR1 SGHVS, CDR2 FQNEAQ. Germline trimming cut 1 base from V and 4 bases from J; bases unmatched to any gene: 8. This CDR3 comprises 16 residues. CDR3 protein: CASSLGFAGGTETQYF. DNA of the CDR3: TGTGCCAGCAGCTTAGGATTCGCAGGGGGCACAGAGACCCAGTACTTC.

The chain recombines TRBV19 with TRBJ2-7, with TRBD1 matching 8 bases. The CDR3 consists of 17 residues. CDR1 and CDR2 (germline): LNHDA, SQIVND (reference sequence). J lost 2 bases, V lost 4 bases, and 13 bases had no gene match. The CDR3 nucleotides are TGTGCCAGTAGTAGGGCCCACAGGGGGGCCTTACCCTACGAGCAGTACTTC. Translation: CASSRAHRGALPYEQYF. Drawing the rest from reference TRBV19 and TRBJ2-7, the complete variable domain is DGGITQSPKYLFRKEGQNVTLSCEQNLNHDAMYWYRQDPGQGLRLIYYSQIVNDFQKGDIAEGYSVSREKKESFPLTVTSAQKNPTAFYLCASSRAHRGALPYEQYFGPGTRLTVT.

This clone was picked up a small number of times. The chain has TRBV9 and TRBJ2-3; TRBD2 matches 10 bases. Unmatched junction bases numbered 4, after V lost 4 bases and J lost 2 bases. The germline V gene has CDR1 SGDLS and CDR2 YYNGEE. The CDR3 is 15 residues long. This chain's CDR3 is CASSSGLAATDTQYF. As DNA, the CDR3 is TGTGCCAGCAGCTCCGGACTAGCGGCCACAGATACGCAGTATTTT.

The genes are TRBV7-5 and TRBJ2-2; the table's TRBD2 call for D was not verified on the DNA. TRBV7-5 is recorded as a pseudogene. The length of the CDR3 is 18 residues. DNA for the CDR3: TGTGTCAGAAGCTCCAGGTCTGGCGCTAGCGGGAGATCCGGGGAGCTGTTTTTT. This codes for CVRSSRSGASGRSGELFF.

This chain joins TRBV3-1 (or the pseudogene TRBV3-2) and TRBJ2-1; 15 nucleotides line up with TRBD2. The germline gives CDR1 LGHDT, CDR2 YNNKEL (reference sequence). The ends lost 4 bases at V and 1 base at J; junction bases unmatched: 8. The CDR3 covers 19 residues. CDR3 loop: CASSPPPGLAGGSYNEQFF. The CDR3 nucleotides are TGTGCCAGCAGCCCACCACCGGGACTAGCGGGAGGATCCTACAATGAGCAGTTCTTC.

V gene TRBV2 combines with J gene TRBJ2-6; no reliable D call. Germline V CDR1 and CDR2: SNHLY, FYNNEI. CDR3 length: 14 amino acids. The V and J ends lost 10 bases and 1 base respectively, with 11 bases between them. The CDR3 region is CATTFLSGANVLTF. Here the CDR3 DNA reads TGTGCCACTACCTTCCTATCTGGGGCCAACGTCCTGACTTTC.

V usage is TRBV10-3 and J usage is TRBJ2-1; TRBD2 agrees at 7 bases. V was pared by 8 bases and J by 4 bases, with 2 bases of the junction left unmatched. The germline CDR1 and CDR2 sequences are ENHRY and SYGVKD. This CDR3 is built from 12 residues. The CDR3 protein is CAISAGYNEQFF. In DNA, the CDR3 is TGTGCCATCTCAGCGGGATACAATGAGCAGTTCTTC.

The J gene is TRBJ2-1, the V gene TRBV7-6; tentatively, D is TRBD2 (6 bases). This CDR3 is built from 17 residues. Germline V lookup: CDR1 SGHVS, CDR2 FNYEAQ. Trimming removed 2 bases at V and 2 bases at J, with 16 bases between. Written as DNA, the CDR3 is TGTGCCAGCAGCTTAACCCCACTAGCTAGCACCTACAATGAGCAGTTCTTC. Amino acids: CASSLTPLASTYNEQFF.

The rearrangement links TRBV24-1 to TRBJ2-1; TRBD2 matches 14 bases. Unmatched junction bases numbered 3, after V lost 3 bases and J lost 9 bases. The germline gives CDR1 KGHDR, CDR2 SFDVKD. The CDR3 loop spans 15 amino acids. The CDR3 loop reads CATSDGTSGSTEQFF. CDR3 DNA sequence: TGTGCCACCAGTGATGGGACTAGCGGGAGCACTGAGCAGTTCTTC.

This chain links TRBV6-5 with TRBJ1-1, with D tentatively TRBD1 (6 bases). The CDR3 spans 13 residues. The V end lost 10 bases, the J end lost 6 bases, and 18 bases lay between the germline ends. CDR1 is MNHEY and CDR2 is SVGAGI in the germline V gene. CDR3 residues: CATQQTGFAEAFF. As DNA, the CDR3 is TGTGCCACCCAGCAAACAGGGTTCGCTGAAGCTTTCTTT.

This sequence joins TRBV29-1 and TRBJ1-2; tentative D call: TRBD1 (5 bases). CDR3 size: 11 residues. The germline gives CDR1 SQVTM, CDR2 ANQGSEA. Here the CDR3 DNA reads TGCGGCTCCTTAAGGGGCTATGGCTACACCTTC. Amino acid sequence: CGSLRGYGYTF.

The chain carries TRBV24-1 and TRBJ1-2, with 8 bases lining up with TRBD1. Germline lookup yields CDR1 KGHDR and CDR2 SFDVKD. J gave up 4 bases and V 4 bases, and 7 bases lay outside the gene matches. This CDR3 comprises 15 residues. The CDR3 DNA reads as TGTGCCACCAGTGACCCTACAGGGGGGACCTATGGCTACACCTTC. Protein: CATSDPTGGTYGYTF.

The rearrangement joins TRBV4-1 to TRBJ1-1, with D unresolved. There are 15 residues in the CDR3. CDR1 and CDR2 from the germline V gene are MGHRA and YSYEKL. Trimming shortened V by 1 base and J by 5 bases, and 14 bases separated the two germline ends. CDR3 coding DNA: TGCGCCAGCAGCCAAGGAAGAAAGGAGAATACTGAAGCTTTCTTT. The encoded protein is CASSQGRKENTEAFF.